Here is one T cell receptor beta chain with its context. Its target is not known. This specimen comes from a study of shared clonotypes between healthy human individuals. Using immunoSEQ multiplex PCR, the repertoire was profiled, and TCRdb retains in-frame clones only, with some absent. The table has over 850,000 clones, approximately 80% seen once. In the CD4+ fraction, cells were divided into CD45RA+ naive and CD45RA-negative memory subsets. Study-wide results and limits: Shared across a few donors were around 5% of the naive CD4 clonotypes. Donor clonotype sharing was expected to depend on sequencing depth.

The sample consisted of memory CD4+ T cells from PBMCs. The subset is: CD45RA-negative fraction. The receptor was derived from a man aged 18 to 29 in good health. Some clones in this sample may be carry-over from other donors' samples.

CDR3 sequence: CASSETSGSTDTQYF. DNA of the CDR3: TGTGCCAGCAGCGAGACTAGCGGAAGCACAGATACGCAGTATTTT. The chain links TRBV7-7 to TRBJ2-3; TRBD2 aligns across 9 bases. The germline CDR1 and CDR2 sequences are SSHAT and FNYEAQ (reference sequence). The trim removed 5 bases at V and 0 bases at J, leaving 3 bases unmatched. The CDR3 has 15 amino acids.